This TCR beta chain was obtained from a study of beta chain features in type 1 diabetes. Points from the study as a whole: The question left open here concerned HLA type influencing TCRB rearrangement. Within each of all four CD4+ subsets, Type 1 diabetes patients had TCRB CDR3s that were moderately but significantly shorter. Naive, central memory and Treg TCRB repertoires seemed to resemble each other more closely in patients than they did in healthy donors. Patients and controls would share equally any PCR tilt toward shorter templates.

Note on this clone: Its matching antigen is unknown.

CDR1 is SQVTM, CDR2 ANQGSEA, per germline. This CDR3 region has 11 residues. V gave up 5 bases and J gave up 7 bases, with 9 bases separating them. Since all of the isolated RNA was reverse transcribed, expressed TCRB transcripts were what got sequenced. Sequencing was performed with immunoSEQ multiplex PCR; in TCRdb, only in-frame clones are kept and a portion is missing. Among under 250,000 clones listed, approximately 15% were seen once. This sequence was found in a man aged 30 to 45 with type 1 diabetes. This chain links TRBV29-1 with TRBJ2-1, with a possible D match to TRBD2 (5 bases). Input material: naive CD4+ T cells from blood. The CDR3 region has the DNA TGCAGCGTTACAAAGCGGAATGAGCAGTTCTTC. Residues: CSVTKRNEQFF.